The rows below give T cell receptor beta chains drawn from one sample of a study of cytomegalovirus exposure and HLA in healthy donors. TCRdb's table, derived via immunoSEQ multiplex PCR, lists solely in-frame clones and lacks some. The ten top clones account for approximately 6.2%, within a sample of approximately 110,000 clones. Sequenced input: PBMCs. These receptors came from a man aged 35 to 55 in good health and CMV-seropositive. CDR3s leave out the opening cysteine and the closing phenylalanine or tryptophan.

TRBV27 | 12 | ASSPRGQGSGYT
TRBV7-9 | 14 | ASSLGGITANYGYT
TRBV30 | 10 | AWSSGGTEAF
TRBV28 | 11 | ASSETFGQPQH
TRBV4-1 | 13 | ASSRPGQLRDGYT
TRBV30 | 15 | AWRDRRGGTGANVLT
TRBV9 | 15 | ASSVVSWDRVRQPQH
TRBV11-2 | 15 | ASSLDRRERNTGELF
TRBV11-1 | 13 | ASSLWTGVYNEQF
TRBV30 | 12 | AWSDRGRDYGYT
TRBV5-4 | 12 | ASSPNSGAVGYT
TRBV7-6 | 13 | ASSLYSSGANVLT
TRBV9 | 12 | ASSAGQDRDGYT
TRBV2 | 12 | ASSWTSGRYEQY